A selection of T cell receptor beta chains follows, all from one sample in a study of monozygotic twins with inflammatory bowel disease. TCRdb re-analyzed the 5' RACE reads; it lists each CDR3 protein once, without DNA. There are hundreds of thousands of distinct CDR3 sequences in the sample, with around 2.4% held by the top ten. The material sequenced was blood. The receptors derive from a human donor with ulcerative colitis or Crohn's disease, or a healthy co-twin of an affected twin (not recorded which). CDR3s include the opening cysteine and the closing phenylalanine or tryptophan.

J gene: TRBJ1-2
V gene: TRBV2
CDR3 protein: CASNRRPGGGYTF

J gene: TRBJ2-2
V gene: TRBV6-5
CDR3 protein: CASSYSGGGASTGELFF

J gene: TRBJ2-3
V gene: TRBV20-1
CDR3 protein: CSARDEETASKDTQYF

J gene: TRBJ1-1
V gene: TRBV3-1
CDR3 protein: CASSQGGPNTEAFF

J gene: TRBJ2-3
V gene: TRBV12-3/TRBV12-4
CDR3 protein: CASSPRPDTQYF

J gene: TRBJ2-4
V gene: TRBV7-2
CDR3 protein: CASRGDPRDIQYF

J gene: TRBJ2-3
V gene: TRBV11-2
CDR3 protein: CASSTTGLRTDTQYF

J gene: TRBJ1-1
V gene: TRBV3-1
CDR3 protein: CASSSKQLPEAFF

J gene: TRBJ2-1
V gene: TRBV6-6
CDR3 protein: CASSFEMNEQFF

J gene: TRBJ1-1
V gene: TRBV5-1
CDR3 protein: CASSLGQGAMNTEAFF

J gene: TRBJ2-3
V gene: TRBV11-2
CDR3 protein: CASSLVTGGPDTQYF

J gene: TRBJ2-7
V gene: TRBV4-1
CDR3 protein: CASSLGPLGYEQYF

J gene: TRBJ2-1
V gene: TRBV29-1
CDR3 protein: CSIRGGSLYNEQFF

J gene: TRBJ2-1
V gene: TRBV6-2/TRBV6-3
CDR3 protein: CASSRGHSNEQFF

J gene: TRBJ2-1
V gene: TRBV6-5
CDR3 protein: CASSYFGTSGSSYNEQFF

J gene: TRBJ2-3
V gene: TRBV7-8
CDR3 protein: CASSLLGGAGGSRADTQYF

J gene: TRBJ2-1
V gene: TRBV27
CDR3 protein: CASSRDLKGQGAYNEQFF

J gene: TRBJ1-4
V gene: TRBV2
CDR3 protein: CASSGSQGGSEKLFF

J gene: TRBJ1-1
V gene: TRBV19
CDR3 protein: CASSIQGGTEAFF

J gene: TRBJ2-1
V gene: TRBV7-8
CDR3 protein: CASSYGQGQYNEQFF

J gene: TRBJ2-1
V gene: TRBV7-2
CDR3 protein: CASSFLRGGGEQFF

J gene: TRBJ2-3
V gene: TRBV24-1
CDR3 protein: CATRGGGTDTQYF

J gene: TRBJ1-3
V gene: TRBV15
CDR3 protein: CATSPPEGGLGNTIYF

J gene: TRBJ2-7
V gene: TRBV6-6
CDR3 protein: CASSPTGYSYEQYF

J gene: TRBJ1-2
V gene: TRBV7-2
CDR3 protein: CASSLVLYGYTF

J gene: TRBJ2-7
V gene: TRBV20-1
CDR3 protein: CSAKEAGRTYEQYF

J gene: TRBJ2-1
V gene: TRBV5-1
CDR3 protein: CASSARQGSFGVEQFF

J gene: TRBJ2-3
V gene: TRBV20-1
CDR3 protein: CSARDPTGGATDTQYF

J gene: TRBJ2-5
V gene: TRBV12-3/TRBV12-4
CDR3 protein: CASGSQRGQETQYF

J gene: TRBJ1-4
V gene: TRBV5-1
CDR3 protein: CASSPRQGHEKLFF

J gene: TRBJ2-2
V gene: TRBV12-3/TRBV12-4
CDR3 protein: CASTGGRNTGELFF

J gene: TRBJ2-3
V gene: TRBV6-1
CDR3 protein: CASSDSFSTDTQYF

J gene: TRBJ2-3
V gene: TRBV27
CDR3 protein: CASSLPGQGKSDTQYF

J gene: TRBJ2-7
V gene: TRBV7-8
CDR3 protein: CASSLVAHRSYEQYF

J gene: TRBJ2-7
V gene: TRBV2
CDR3 protein: CASVSGTGPYEQYF

J gene: TRBJ2-7
V gene: TRBV18
CDR3 protein: CASSLLAGTGGGEQYF

J gene: TRBJ1-2
V gene: TRBV12-3/TRBV12-4
CDR3 protein: CASSSMTGAYGYTF

J gene: TRBJ2-1
V gene: TRBV20-1
CDR3 protein: CSATGKGDNEQFF

J gene: TRBJ2-2
V gene: TRBV7-2
CDR3 protein: CASSLGGARELFF

J gene: TRBJ2-7
V gene: TRBV5-1
CDR3 protein: CASSLAGTGGSYEQYF

J gene: TRBJ1-1
V gene: TRBV7-7
CDR3 protein: CASSLRQGTEAFF

J gene: TRBJ1-3
V gene: TRBV9
CDR3 protein: CASSGDAGKGDTIYF

J gene: TRBJ2-1
V gene: TRBV24-1
CDR3 protein: CATSDSGLASEQFF

J gene: TRBJ2-5
V gene: TRBV28
CDR3 protein: CASEDPGSVKTQYF

J gene: TRBJ2-3
V gene: TRBV5-6
CDR3 protein: CASSLRGQGWADTQYF

J gene: TRBJ2-3
V gene: TRBV10-3
CDR3 protein: CAISGGTSGSTDTQYF

J gene: TRBJ2-1
V gene: TRBV4-2
CDR3 protein: CASSHPDRDYNEQFF

J gene: TRBJ2-2
V gene: TRBV5-6
CDR3 protein: CASSLVSAANTGELFF

J gene: TRBJ2-7
V gene: TRBV5-1
CDR3 protein: CASSVNTGVGEQYF

J gene: TRBJ1-1
V gene: TRBV4-2
CDR3 protein: CASSQVQAYSSEASF

J gene: TRBJ2-1
V gene: TRBV12-5
CDR3 protein: CASGLGTGIQGEQFF

J gene: TRBJ2-3
V gene: TRBV20-1
CDR3 protein: CSEVGPRADTQYF

J gene: TRBJ2-3
V gene: TRBV6-1
CDR3 protein: CASSDSGNTQYF

J gene: TRBJ1-5
V gene: TRBV18
CDR3 protein: CASSLQGTGQPQHF

J gene: TRBJ2-2
V gene: TRBV6-2/TRBV6-3
CDR3 protein: CASSYLRGGTGELFF

J gene: TRBJ2-5
V gene: TRBV7-9
CDR3 protein: CASSFFIGTEQETQYF

J gene: TRBJ2-5
V gene: TRBV7-3
CDR3 protein: CASSVAGLAWETQYF